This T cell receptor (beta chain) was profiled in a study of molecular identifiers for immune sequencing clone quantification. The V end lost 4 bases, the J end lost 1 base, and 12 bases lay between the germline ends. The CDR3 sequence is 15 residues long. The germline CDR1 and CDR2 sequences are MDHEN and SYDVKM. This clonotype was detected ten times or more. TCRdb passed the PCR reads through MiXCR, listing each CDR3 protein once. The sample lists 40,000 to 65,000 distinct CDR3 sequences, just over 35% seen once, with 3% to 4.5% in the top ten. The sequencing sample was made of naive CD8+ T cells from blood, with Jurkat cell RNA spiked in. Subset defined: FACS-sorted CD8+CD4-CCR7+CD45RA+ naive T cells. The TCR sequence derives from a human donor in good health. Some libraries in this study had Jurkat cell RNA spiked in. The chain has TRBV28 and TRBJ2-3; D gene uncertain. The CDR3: CASSSVTKRTDTQYF. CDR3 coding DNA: TGTGCCAGCAGTTCAGTGACGAAGCGCACAGATACGCAGTATTTT.